Shown below are 8 T cell receptor beta chains from a single sample sequenced in a study of chemoradiotherapy in HPV16-positive cancers. Using immunoSEQ multiplex PCR, the repertoire was profiled, and TCRdb retains in-frame clones only, with some absent. The repertoire holds around 13,000 clones, with roughly 80% as singletons. Specimen collection occurred from a patient who underwent chemoradiotherapy. All receptors come from a human donor with HPV-associated anogenital cancer.

The J gene is TRBJ2-2, the V gene TRBV5-4, with TRBD1 as a possible D gene (5 bases). CDR3 length equals 16 residues. Trimming pared 4 bases from V and 2 bases from J, leaving 15 bases between. Germline CDR1 is SGHNT and CDR2 is YYREEE (reference sequence). As DNA, the CDR3 is TGTGCCAGCAGCCGTCCCGACAGCGTTAACACCGGGGAGCTGTTTTTT. Translating gives CASSRPDSVNTGELFF.

The V and J genes are TRBV7-2 and TRBJ1-5; D is unresolved. The CDR3 consists of 15 residues. Looked up from germline, CDR1 is SGHTA and CDR2 is FQGNSA. Trimming removed 1 base from V and 7 bases from J, with 14 bases in between. The CDR3 sequence: CASSLGRAGEQPQHF. As DNA, the CDR3 is TGTGCCAGCAGCTTAGGTAGGGCCGGGGAACAGCCCCAGCATTTT.

CDR3 coding DNA: TGTGCCAGCAGTGAAGCGCCAGGGTTAAGCTACGAGCAGTACTTC. This sequence encodes CASSEAPGLSYEQYF. The chain has TRBV6-1 and TRBJ2-7, with D possibly matching TRBD1 (5 bases). Trimming removed 0 bases at V and 3 bases at J, with 12 bases between. The CDR3 length is 15 residues. Germline V gene sequence: CDR1 MNHNS, CDR2 SASEGT.

The CDR3 spells CASSSGLPGAFF. DNA of the CDR3: TGTGCCAGCAGTTCGGGCCTCCCGGGAGCTTTCTTT. This chain links TRBV6-5 with TRBJ1-1, with D hard to call. This CDR3 has 12 residues. Deletions cut 4 bases from V and 10 bases from J, with 13 bases between. Germline CDR1 is MNHEY and CDR2 is SVGAGI.

This chain links TRBV7-2 with TRBJ2-5; D not certain. The J call is uncertain, as TRBJ2-7 better fits the DNA end. Germline V gives CDR1 SGHTA, CDR2 FQGNSA. The CDR3 is made up of 12 amino acids. The CDR3 here is CASSLPTNEQYF. The CDR3 DNA is TGTGCCAGCAGCCTACCCACCAACGAGCAGTACTTC.

The chain combines TRBV19 with TRBJ1-1; possibly TRBD1 for D (6 bases). Trimming pared 8 bases from V and 10 bases from J, leaving 14 bases between. Looked up from germline, CDR1 is LNHDA and CDR2 is SQIVND (reference sequence). The CDR3 runs to 11 residues. The CDR3 protein is CASLQGVGAFF. The CDR3 DNA sequence: TGTGCCAGTTTACAGGGAGTTGGAGCTTTCTTT.

The J gene is TRBJ1-1, the V gene TRBV29-1; D gene ambiguous. Germline loops: CDR1 SQVTM, CDR2 ANQGSEA. V gave up 8 bases and J gave up 4 bases, with 20 bases separating them. This CDR3 is built from 14 residues. The CDR3 nucleotides read TGCAGCACCGCCACCGATTTCTCGAGCACTGAAGCTTTCTTT. Protein sequence: CSTATDFSSTEAFF.

The rearrangement uses TRBV9 and TRBJ1-3, with 9 bases aligning to TRBD1. Germline CDR1 and CDR2: SGDLS and YYNGEE. The CDR3 runs to 14 residues. The V segment lost 4 bases and the J segment 2 bases; nucleotides outside the gene matches: 1. Written as DNA, the CDR3 is TGTGCCAGCAGCACAGGGGGCCCTGGAAACACCATATATTTT. Translated: CASSTGGPGNTIYF.